This passage covers 18 T cell receptor beta chains from one sample sequenced in a study of blood T cells in healthy people across ages (dated by TCRdb to 2013 to 2016). The protocol used for the library was 5' RACE. Sequencing was carried out with an Illumina HiSeq 2500. The second PCR ran for about 7 to 11 cycles and used a J-beta primer mix along with a sample-barcoded 5' primer. TCRdb reran the public reads through fastp at Q25 and MiXCR, keeping productive beta chains. Every CDR3 protein is listed once, alongside the most common genes and DNA of its rows. The sample yields around 940,000 distinct CDR3 sequences; roughly 51% were counted once. Clones ranked in the top ten supply roughly 23% of the sample. The sequenced material came from blood. These receptors originate from a woman in her fifties or sixties in good health.

The CDR3 DNA reads TGTGCCAGCAGATCCGGGACAGGGGAATTCGGGGAGCTGTTTTTT. It specifies CASRSGTGEFGELFF. This sequence joins TRBV12-3 or TRBV12-4 and TRBJ2-2, with 10 bases that match TRBD1. J gave up 7 bases and V 6 bases, and 8 bases lay outside the gene matches. This CDR3 has 15 amino acids.

The chain carries TRBV10-3 and TRBJ2-7, with a possible D match to TRBD1 (6 bases). Germline V CDR1 and CDR2: ENHRY, SYGVKD. V was trimmed by 6 bases and J by 1 base, leaving 13 bases between them. The CDR3 has 14 residues. CDR3 residues: CAIRAGTSSYEQYF. The CDR3 DNA follows: TGTGCCATCAGGGCCGGGACATCTTCCTACGAGCAGTACTTC.

This clonotype appeared once. The genes are TRBV7-8 and TRBJ2-2, with TRBD1 as a possible D gene (7 bases). V was trimmed by 2 bases and J by 5 bases, leaving 12 bases between them. The CDR3 runs 15 residues. Looked up from germline, CDR1 is SGHVS and CDR2 is FQNEAQ. DNA of the CDR3: TGTGCCAGCAGCTTACAGGCAGGGGGGACCGGGGAGCTGTTTTTT. This translates into CASSLQAGGTGELFF.

CDR3 nucleotides: TGTGCCAGCAGCGTTGTAGCGGGAGCCGTTGAGCAGTTCTTC. This sequence encodes CASSVVAGAVEQFF. The V gene is TRBV7-9, the J gene TRBJ2-1; 9 bases agree with TRBD2. V was pared by 5 bases and J by 9 bases, with 8 bases of the junction left unmatched. CDR1 and CDR2 (germline): SEHNR, FQNEAQ (reference sequence). This CDR3 has 14 amino acids.

This chain uses TRBV12-3 or TRBV12-4 with TRBJ2-1; no clear D. Trimming left V 3 bases short and J 7 bases short, with 7 bases between. This CDR3 is built from 12 residues. The CDR3 DNA is TGTGCCAGCAGTTTCGCGCGGAATGAGCAGTTCTTC. This sequence encodes CASSFARNEQFF.

The rearrangement joins TRBV12-3 or TRBV12-4 to TRBJ2-7; D is perhaps TRBD1 (5 bases). V shed 2 bases and J shed 3 bases, with 11 bases lying between them. The CDR3 length is 14 residues. CDR3 in amino acids: CASSLQLRGYEQYF. CDR3 in DNA: TGTGCCAGCAGTTTACAGCTAAGGGGCTACGAGCAGTACTTC.

The sample holds a few counts of this clonotype. This sequence joins TRBV4-1 and TRBJ2-7; no clear D gene. The germline CDR1 and CDR2 sequences are MGHRA and YSYEKL. The CDR3 is 13 amino acids. Between the trimmed V and J ends, which lost 1 base and 3 bases, there was a span of 7 bases. CDR3: CASSQGGFYEQYF. The CDR3 bases are TGCGCCAGCAGCCAAGGGGGATTCTACGAGCAGTACTTC.

This chain's CDR3 is CASSEEGRDKTNEQFF. CDR3 bases: TGTGCCAGCAGCGAAGAGGGCCGGGACAAAACAAATGAGCAGTTCTTC. V is TRBV7-8 and J is TRBJ2-1, with D possibly matching TRBD1 (6 bases). The CDR3 consists of 16 residues. Trimming removed 5 bases from V and 7 bases from J, with 21 bases in between. Germline values: CDR1 SGHVS, CDR2 FQNEAQ.

This clonotype was counted a single time. The chain uses TRBV5-1 and TRBJ2-1; TRBD1 agrees at 10 bases. The J segment lost 0 bases and the V segment lost 4 bases, leaving 10 bases of the junction unmatched. Germline CDR1 SGHRS, CDR2 YFSETQ. The CDR3 length is 18 residues. CDR3 DNA: TGCGCCAGCAGCACCGGACAGGGGGATTCAAGCTCCTACAATGAGCAGTTCTTC. Residues: CASSTGQGDSSSYNEQFF.

In its sample, this clonotype was seen many times. An end of the junction does not agree with germline; a read error may underlie this. The chain employs TRBV5-1 and TRBJ2-5, with 7 bases identical to TRBD1. The CDR3 runs 13 residues. Germline V CDR1 and CDR2: SGHRS, YFSETQ. Written as DNA, the CDR3 is TGTGCCAGCTCCCGCGACAGGGCGGAGACCCAGTACTTC. Translating it yields CASSRDRAETQYF.

At least ten counts were recorded for this clonotype. The J gene is TRBJ2-6, the V gene TRBV29-1; D is undetermined. Germline-derived CDR1 and CDR2 are SQVTM and ANQGSEA. The CDR3 runs to 13 residues. Trimming removed 6 bases at V and 2 bases at J, with 8 bases between. The CDR3 sequence: CSVETTGANVLTF. In DNA, the CDR3 is TGCAGCGTCGAAACAACTGGGGCCAACGTCCTGACTTTC. The full variable domain, its missing parts supplied by reference TRBV29-1 and TRBJ2-6, is SAVISQKPSRDICQRGTSLTIQCQVDSQVTMMFWYRQQPGQSLTLIATANQGSEATYESGFVIDKFPISRPNLTFSTLTVSNMSPEDSSIYLCSVETTGANVLTFGAGSRLTVL.

This clonotype was seen only a few times. V and J are TRBV27 and TRBJ2-1; TRBD2 matches at 11 bases. V shed 5 bases, J shed 5 bases, and the junction held 8 bases outside the gene matches. The CDR3 totals 16 residues. In germline, CDR1 is MNHEY, CDR2 SMNVEV (reference sequence). The CDR3 DNA reads TGTGCCAGCAGTCTCCTTACTAGCGGGAGCAACAATGAGCAGTTCTTC. Amino acid sequence: CASSLLTSGSNNEQFF.

The chain couples TRBV9 to TRBJ1-2, with 8 bases matching TRBD1. Trimming took 4 bases from V and 8 from J; bases not matched to a gene: 19. Germline lookup yields CDR1 SGDLS and CDR2 YYNGEE. The CDR3 loop spans 17 amino acids. As DNA, the CDR3 is TGTGCCAGCAGCCCCCGGGACAGGAGATCAGGGGTGGGAGGCTACACCTTC. Translating it yields CASSPRDRRSGVGGYTF.

The chain couples TRBV9 to TRBJ2-7, with TRBD1 identical over 7 bases. The CDR3 is 14 residues long. V gave up 4 bases and J gave up 3 bases; unmatched junction bases: 7. Germline CDR1 is SGDLS and CDR2 is YYNGEE. The CDR3 loop reads CASSYGTDDYEQYF. The CDR3 DNA reads TGTGCCAGCAGCTACGGGACAGACGACTACGAGCAGTACTTC.

Only a few counts were recorded for this clonotype. The rearrangement links TRBV4-1 to TRBJ2-4; 8 bases fit TRBD1. The J call may be wrong; the DNA end is better matched by TRBJ2-7. Germline V gene lookup returns CDR1 MGHRA and CDR2 YSYEKL. There are 16 residues in the CDR3. CDR3 sequence (DNA): TGCGCCAGCAGCCAAGATGCCGGGACAGGCCTCTCCGAGCAGTACTTC. Protein product: CASSQDAGTGLSEQYF.

This clonotype occurred a few times. The chain combines TRBV7-2 with TRBJ1-2; 9 bases are a match to TRBD1. Germline CDR1 and CDR2: SGHTA and FQGNSA. This CDR3 has 15 amino acids. V shed 5 bases, J shed 0 bases, and the junction held 4 bases outside the gene matches. CDR3 bases: TGTGCCAGCAGCAGCAGGACAGGGGCTAACTATGGCTACACCTTC. This sequence encodes CASSSRTGANYGYTF. The full variable domain, completed using reference TRBV7-2 and TRBJ1-2, is GAGVSQSPSNKVTEKGKDVELRCDPISGHTALYWYRQSLGQGLEFLIYFQGNSAPDKSGLPSDRFSAERTGGSVSTLTIQRTQQEDSAVYLCASSSRTGANYGYTFGSGTRLTVV.

J is TRBJ2-7 and V is TRBV4-1; TRBD2 might be the D (6 bases). Germline V gene lookup returns CDR1 MGHRA and CDR2 YSYEKL. Deletions cut 0 bases from V and 1 base from J, with 13 bases between. This CDR3 region has 16 residues. CDR3 region: CASSQDGRGGSYEQYF. CDR3 DNA: TGCGCCAGCAGCCAAGACGGACGGGGAGGTTCCTACGAGCAGTACTTC.

The chain is built from TRBV29-1 and TRBJ2-7; no clear D gene. CDR1 is SQVTM, CDR2 ANQGSEA, per germline. The V end lost 0 bases, the J end lost 4 bases, and 7 bases lay between the germline ends. CDR3 size: 12 residues. The CDR3 DNA follows: TGCAGCGTTGAAGAGAAGGGATACGAGCAGTACTTC. Its protein product is CSVEEKGYEQYF.